This T cell receptor (beta chain) was identified in a study of neurological immune-mediated disorders. This clonotype was picked up many times. TCRdb re-called the 5' RACE reads with MiXCR, one entry per CDR3 protein. The sample gives about 70,000 distinct CDR3 sequences, approximately 3.3% of which show up once; roughly 5% is in the top ten. Sequenced material: PBMCs. The TCR originated in a woman aged 45-65 years with multiple sclerosis.

The CDR3 nucleotides read TGCGCCAGCAGCTTGGTGTCTAGCGGGGGCGCAAACCCCAATGAGCAGTTCTTC. Its translation is CASSLVSSGGANPNEQFF. This chain uses TRBV5-1 with TRBJ2-1; 10 bases fit TRBD2. Germline CDR1 and CDR2: SGHRS and YFSETQ. V lost 0 bases, J lost 6 bases, and 12 bases stayed unmatched. The CDR3 covers 18 residues.